These 5 T cell receptor beta chains were all obtained from the same sample, sequenced in a study of cytomegalovirus exposure and HLA in healthy donors. The PCR used 60 Vbeta and 13 Jbeta primers. TCRdb's table, derived via immunoSEQ multiplex PCR, lists solely in-frame clones and lacks some. The table records approximately 160,000 clones, roughly 79% of them present only once. The sequenced sample consisted of PBMCs. The receptor source for this set is a male donor in good health and CMV-seropositive.

This clone has a handful of counts. This chain connects TRBV5-1 to TRBJ2-1; TRBD2 matches at 15 bases. CDR1 is SGHRS, CDR2 YFSETQ, per germline. The CDR3 contains 16 residues. V lost 5 bases and J lost 7; bases outside the gene matches: 7. The chain's CDR3 is CASRGTSGGPGNEQFF. Written as DNA, the CDR3 is TGCGCCAGCAGAGGGACTAGCGGGGGGCCGGGGAATGAGCAGTTCTTC.

The chain joins TRBV6-1 to TRBJ1-2; 12 bases match TRBD1. V shed 6 bases and J 4 bases; nucleotides not matched to a gene: 6. The germline CDR1 and CDR2 sequences are MNHNS and SASEGT. This CDR3 is built from 15 residues. In DNA form, the CDR3 reads TGTGCCAGCAGAGGGGACAGGGGGCAGGGCTATGGCTACACCTTC. Amino acids: CASRGDRGQGYGYTF.

This clone was counted between two and nine times. The gene calls are TRBV30 and TRBJ1-1; no reliable D call. Germline-derived CDR1 and CDR2 are GTSNPN and SVGIG (reference sequence). The CDR3 is 13 amino acids. V lost 4 bases to trimming and J lost 1 base, with 10 bases between them. CDR3 nucleotides: TGTGCCTGGAAATATTCAGGGAACACTGAAGCTTTCTTT. Its protein product is CAWKYSGNTEAFF.

This sequence joins TRBV4-3 and TRBJ2-2; TRBD2 aligns across 9 bases. CDR1 is LGHNA, CDR2 YSLEER, per germline. This CDR3 is 19 amino acids long. J lost 6 bases, V lost 1 base, and 15 bases had no gene match. In DNA, the CDR3 is TGCGCCAGCAGCCAAGGCCGGACTAGCGTGTCCCAGAGCGCCGGGGAGCTGTTTTTT. Translated: CASSQGRTSVSQSAGELFF.

Only one count was recorded for this clone. The chain links TRBV7-2 to TRBJ1-1; no clear D gene. Looked up from germline, CDR1 is SGHTA and CDR2 is FQGNSA. The V end lost 6 bases, the J end lost 1 base, and 12 bases lay between the germline ends. This CDR3 contains 14 residues. The CDR3 loop is CASRKGEENTEAFF. CDR3 nucleotides: TGTGCCAGCAGAAAGGGAGAAGAGAACACTGAAGCTTTCTTT.